Below, 9 T cell receptor beta chains from the same sample are listed, as sequenced in a study of T-cell memory formation after mild COVID-19. TCRdb re-called the 5' RACE reads through MiXCR, storing one row per CDR3 protein. The sample consists of a few hundred thousand distinct CDR3 sequences, approximately 25% of them appearing once. What was sequenced was PBMCs or a T cell subset sorted from them (not recorded which). Every receptor here comes from an adult woman who had mild COVID-19 (a few samples of this study predate the infection). Cell type and time point are not known.

This clonotype came up a few times. V usage is TRBV5-1 and J usage is TRBJ2-6; D unresolved. This CDR3 region has 16 residues. Trimming removed 3 bases from V and 0 bases from J, with 10 bases in between. CDR1 is SGHRS, CDR2 YFSETQ, per germline. The CDR3 loop reads CASSWSQLSGANVLTF. Here the CDR3 DNA reads TGCGCCAGCAGCTGGTCACAGCTCTCTGGGGCCAACGTCCTGACTTTC.

The chain is built from TRBV5-6 and TRBJ2-3, with a weak D call TRBD1 (9 bases). Germline V gene data show CDR1 as SGHDT and CDR2 as YYEEEE. V gave up 4 bases and J gave up 3 bases, with 18 bases separating them. The CDR3 loop spans 16 amino acids. The CDR3 nucleotides read TGTGCCAGCAGCAGACTTAGCGGGACAGGGACAGATACGCAGTATTTT. Its translation is CASSRLSGTGTDTQYF. Full variable domain (missing parts from reference TRBV5-6 and TRBJ2-3): DAGVTQSPTHLIKTRGQQVTLRCSPKSGHDTVSWYQQALGQGPQFIFQYYEEEERQRGNFPDRFSGHQFPNYSSELNVNALLLGDSALYLCASSRLSGTGTDTQYFGPGTRLTVL.

The chain is built from TRBV19 and TRBJ1-2; 8 bases fit TRBD1. The V gene's germline CDR1 is LNHDA and CDR2 SQIVND (reference sequence). The CDR3 extends over 14 amino acids. The ends lost 8 bases at V and 3 bases at J; junction bases unmatched: 8. The CDR3 spells CASRKGQVDYGYTF. For the CDR3, the DNA is TGTGCCAGTCGTAAGGGACAGGTCGACTATGGCTACACCTTC.

The V gene is TRBV29-1, the J gene TRBJ2-7, with a possible D match to TRBD1 (5 bases). This CDR3 has 15 residues. Germline CDR1 and CDR2: SQVTM and ANQGSEA. V gave up 5 bases and J gave up 3 bases, with 20 bases separating them. CDR3 in amino acids: CSVKTGQGNDYEQYF. The CDR3 nucleotides read TGCAGCGTTAAGACGGGTCAGGGCAACGACTACGAGCAGTACTTC.

The rearrangement uses TRBV12-3 or TRBV12-4 and TRBJ2-7, with 7 positions matching TRBD1. The CDR3 is 12 residues long. V trimming: 4 bases; J trimming: 6 bases; junction bases outside the gene matches: 3. The CDR3 bases are TGTGCCAGCAGTTCATCAGGGGGCGAGCAGTACTTC. This sequence encodes CASSSSGGEQYF.

The chain employs TRBV10-3 and TRBJ1-5; D uncertain. V was shortened by 3 bases and J by 6 bases, with 9 bases between the two germline ends. CDR1 is ENHRY, CDR2 SYGVKD, per germline. The CDR3 has 13 residues. CDR3 residues: CAISDGGSQPQHF. DNA of the CDR3: TGTGCCATCAGTGATGGCGGGAGTCAGCCCCAGCATTTT.

This clonotype appeared a few times. The V and J genes are TRBV7-2 and TRBJ2-3; 8 bases line up with TRBD1. This CDR3 is 14 amino acids long. The V gene's germline CDR1 is SGHTA and CDR2 FQGNSA. Trimming took 6 bases from V and 4 from J; bases not matched to a gene: 6. CDR3 in amino acids: CASRLTGGADTQYF. The DNA of the CDR3 is TGTGCCAGCAGATTAACAGGGGGTGCAGATACGCAGTATTTT.

Only a few counts were recorded for this clonotype. This chain joins TRBV10-3 and TRBJ2-3; the D gene could be TRBD1 or TRBD2 (5 bases each). Germline V CDR1 and CDR2: ENHRY, SYGVKD. The V gene lost 0 bases and the J gene lost 3 bases, with 19 bases spanning the gap. CDR3 length: 18 amino acids. The CDR3 DNA reads as TGTGCCATCAGTGAGTCTAGACTTGAGGGGCGACAAACAGATACGCAGTATTTT. This sequence encodes CAISESRLEGRQTDTQYF.

The chain uses TRBV5-6 and TRBJ2-3; 12 bases match TRBD2. V lost 4 bases and J lost 0; bases outside the gene matches: 3. This CDR3 comprises 16 residues. The germline gives CDR1 SGHDT, CDR2 YYEEEE. The DNA for the CDR3 is TGTGCCAGCAGCGTCACTAGCGGGGGGAGCACAGATACGCAGTATTTT. As protein: CASSVTSGGSTDTQYF.